What follows are 8 T cell receptor beta chains derived from one specimen sequenced in a study of OX40 agonist ivuxolimab in advanced cancers. Profiled with immunoSEQ multiplex PCR; TCRdb holds only in-frame clones, not every one. The data hold about 100,000 clones, with 90% observed a single time. Sample: CD4+ or CD8+ T cells sorted from blood, taken in a trial of the OX40 agonist ivuxolimab. These receptors were collected from an adult with an advanced solid tumor such as melanoma, head and neck, liver or kidney cancer.

The chain links TRBV9 to TRBJ2-7; possible D gene TRBD2, 6 bases. The V end was cut by 0 bases, the J end by 0 bases, with 10 bases between. The length of the CDR3 is 15 residues. In germline, CDR1 is SGDLS, CDR2 YYNGEE. The CDR3 loop reads CASSVAGEFSYEQYF. CDR3 DNA sequence: TGTGCCAGCAGCGTAGCGGGGGAGTTCTCCTACGAGCAGTACTTC.

This rearrangement joins TRBV7-9 to TRBJ1-1; tentatively, D is TRBD1 (6 bases). The CDR3 is 12 residues long. Germline V gene data show CDR1 as SEHNR and CDR2 as FQNEAQ (reference sequence). V was cut by 2 bases and J by 6 bases, with 7 bases left in between. CDR3 DNA: TGTGCCAGCAGCTTAAGGACAGCTGAAGCTTTCTTT. It is translated as CASSLRTAEAFF.

The CDR3 loop is CASSLIAGGISGELFF. In DNA form, the CDR3 reads TGTGCCAGCAGCTTGATAGCGGGAGGGATTTCCGGGGAGCTGTTTTTT. The gene calls are TRBV4-2 and TRBJ2-2; 11 nucleotides match TRBD2. Unmatched junction bases numbered 8, after V lost 5 bases and J lost 6 bases. CDR3 length: 16 residues. The germline V gene has CDR1 LGHNA and CDR2 YNFKEQ.

This clone occurred once. V usage is TRBV27 and J usage is TRBJ2-1, with 9 bases aligning to TRBD2. Looked up from germline, CDR1 is MNHEY and CDR2 is SMNVEV (reference sequence). This CDR3 has 16 amino acids. Trimming took 2 bases from V and 5 from J; bases not matched to a gene: 7. This CDR3 is CASSLEMSSGNNEQFF. CDR3 DNA sequence: TGTGCCAGCAGTTTAGAAATGTCTAGCGGGAACAATGAGCAGTTCTTC.

The chain uses TRBV6-5 and TRBJ1-1; a weak D match, TRBD1 (5 bases). Per germline, CDR1 MNHEY and CDR2 SVGAGI. V shed 6 bases and J shed 0 bases, with 14 bases lying between them. The CDR3 runs 15 residues. The CDR3 region has the DNA TGTGCCAGCAGGAGACAAACAGGAATGAACACTGAAGCTTTCTTT. It encodes CASRRQTGMNTEAFF.

The rearrangement links TRBV28 to TRBJ2-1; 8 bases are a match to TRBD2. Per germline, CDR1 MDHEN and CDR2 SYDVKM. Trimming took 4 bases from V and 9 from J; bases not matched to a gene: 5. CDR3 length equals 13 residues. The CDR3 spells CASSSPAGGEQFF. CDR3 in DNA: TGTGCCAGCAGTTCCCCGGCGGGGGGTGAGCAGTTCTTC.

The J gene is TRBJ2-7, the V gene TRBV5-6; D remains unclear. Trimming pared 4 bases from V and 3 bases from J, leaving 8 bases between. Looked up from germline, CDR1 is SGHDT and CDR2 is YYEEEE. The CDR3 consists of 12 residues. CDR3 loop: CASSGANYEQYF. The CDR3 nucleotides are TGTGCCAGCAGCGGCGCCAACTACGAGCAGTACTTC.

V usage is TRBV11-3 and J usage is TRBJ2-7; D remains unclear. V was shortened by 5 bases and J by 2 bases, with 10 bases between the two germline ends. Germline loops: CDR1 SGHNT, CDR2 YENEEA. The CDR3 runs to 13 residues. In DNA form, the CDR3 reads TGTGCCAGCAGCCAAGACGCGACCTACGAGCAGTACTTC. It yields the protein CASSQDATYEQYF.